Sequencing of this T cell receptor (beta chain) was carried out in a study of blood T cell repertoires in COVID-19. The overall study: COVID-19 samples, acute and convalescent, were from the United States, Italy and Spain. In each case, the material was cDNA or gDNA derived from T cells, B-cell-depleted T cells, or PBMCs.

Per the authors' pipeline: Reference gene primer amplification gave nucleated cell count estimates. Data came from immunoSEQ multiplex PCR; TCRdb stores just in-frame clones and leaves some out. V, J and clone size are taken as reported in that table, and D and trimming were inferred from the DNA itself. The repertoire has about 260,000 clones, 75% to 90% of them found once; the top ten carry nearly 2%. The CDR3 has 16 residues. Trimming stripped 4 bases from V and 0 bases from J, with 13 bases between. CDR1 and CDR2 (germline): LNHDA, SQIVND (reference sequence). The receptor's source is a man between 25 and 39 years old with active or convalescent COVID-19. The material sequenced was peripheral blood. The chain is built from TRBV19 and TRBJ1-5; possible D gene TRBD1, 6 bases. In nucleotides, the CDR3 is TGTGCCAGTAGTAACTACAGGGCTTCTAGCAATCAGCCCCAGCATTTT. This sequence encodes CASSNYRASSNQPQHF.